Each of the 4 T cell receptor beta chains below was sequenced from the same sample in a study of T cell repertoires in cytomegalovirus infection. TCRdb recomputed calls from the reads with MiXCR, one row per CDR3 protein. The sample lists just under 550,000 distinct CDR3 sequences, about 30% occurring once. Source material: PBMCs. All receptors come from a human donor in good health (CMV status not recorded). Some clones in this sample may be carry-over from other donors' samples.

This clonotype was seen many times. V and J are TRBV7-2 and TRBJ2-7; 9 bases map to TRBD2. Germline V gives CDR1 SGHTA, CDR2 FQGNSA. CDR3 length equals 15 residues. V trimming: 5 bases; J trimming: 4 bases; junction bases outside the gene matches: 9. The CDR3 protein is CASSPRTSVAYEQYF. The CDR3 nucleotides are TGTGCCAGCAGCCCTAGGACTAGCGTGGCGTACGAGCAGTACTTC.

This clonotype has only a few counts. The chain employs TRBV30 and TRBJ2-1; D uncertain. Trimming cost V 0 bases and J 2 bases, with 8 bases left between them. Germline CDR1 and CDR2: GTSNPN and SVGIG (reference sequence). This CDR3 region has 14 residues. Here the CDR3 DNA reads TGTGCCTGGAGTGTAAAGGGCCCCTACAATGAGCAGTTCTTC. This codes for CAWSVKGPYNEQFF.

CDR3 loop: CASSGVGFLAKNIQYF. As DNA, the CDR3 is TGCGCCAGCAGCGGAGTGGGGTTCCTAGCCAAAAACATTCAGTACTTC. V and J are TRBV4-1 and TRBJ2-4; D is uncertain. The CDR3 is 16 amino acids. Trimming removed 5 bases at V and 0 bases at J, with 14 bases between. Germline loops: CDR1 MGHRA, CDR2 YSYEKL.

This clonotype was observed a few times. V is TRBV19 and J is TRBJ1-5; possible D gene TRBD1, 6 bases. Trimming left V 4 bases short and J 2 bases short, with 15 bases between. Germline V gene data show CDR1 as LNHDA and CDR2 as SQIVND (reference sequence). This CDR3 is built from 16 residues. CDR3 nucleotide sequence: TGTGCCAGTAGTAGGAGGGGGGCTCTGGGCAATCAGCCCCAGCATTTT. Residues: CASSRRGALGNQPQHF.